This entry concerns a single T cell receptor beta chain. There is no known antigen for this receptor. Base qualities are not provided; no much larger clone lies one nucleotide away. This entry is derived from a study of cytomegalovirus exposure and HLA in healthy donors (TCRdb year 2017). The study in broad terms: In an earlier analysis of 587 of the donors, roughly 300 Gb of sequence data and 120 million or so unique TCR beta sequences from roughly 200 million T cells were reported. An early release that covered fewer than 800 HLA-typed donors contained approximately 320 gigabases of sequencing data and 80 million or so unique TCR sequences. Of the roughly 400 genotyped donors, over 70% fell in the genetic ancestry cluster associated with self-reported Caucasian donors. The study aimed to test whether cataloging public T cell receptors could reveal signatures of past pathogen exposure. The study profiled the T cell repertoires of 500 to 800 subjects by immunosequencing and related them to cytomegalovirus serostatus. In addition to the first cohort of 666 subjects, a separate validation cohort of over 90 different subjects was used. High-throughput TCR immunosequencing, statistical association of individual TCRs with disease status, and machine learning were combined to predict cytomegalovirus infection status. To study patterns of TCR occurrence, a later analysis re-analyzed previously published TCR beta repertoires from more than 550 donors and added high-resolution HLA genotyping. In the later analysis, no new phenotypic data were used to find candidate immune exposures; instead, reliance was placed on TCR beta sequences and their occurrence across donors. An earlier analysis of around 540 of the donors applied high-throughput TCR beta sequencing to assess whether each TCR beta V gene segment acted as functional or pseudogenic. Alongside the repertoire data, information on donor age, sex, ethnicity and CMV serostatus was compiled. In a later genetic analysis, genome-wide SNP genotypes for about 65% of the roughly 700 donors were used, and that subset was treated as a discovery cohort. Every repertoire in the discovery cohort had been generated on one and the same sequencing platform. HLA typing covered class I and class II loci at four-digit resolution. The number of donors typed differed by locus, with roughly 620-640 for A, B, C, DRB1 and DQB1, 522 for DQA1, 600 to 610 for DPA1, and some 440 for DPB1. Roughly 5 DR-DQ haplotypes were treated as single units for association and clustering because of strong linkage in the cohort. Among over 350 genotyped donors of the cohort, an average of around 240,000 unique TCR beta nucleotide sequences were sequenced per donor, approximately 20% of them non-productive.

What the research found in general, with its limitations: Because some donors lacked HLA typing at each locus, the association tests relied only on the typed subset. An earlier analysis of around 540 of the donors showed that most TCR beta V segments appeared in productive rearrangements either about 90% or about 30% of the time, which broadly matched IMGT annotations. In vitro tests confirmed that a few of the cytomegalovirus-associated TCR beta chains recognize cytomegalovirus antigens. The only immune exposure information available for the cohort was CMV serostatus. A further reported finding was that TCR beta sequences accurately predicted the HLA-A and HLA-B alleles for most subjects in the first cohort. The study gave a list of about 160 TCR beta chains associated with cytomegalovirus. An association between a missense DCLRE1C variant and V-gene and J-gene trimming of TCR beta chains was found in a later genetic analysis and replicated in an independent cohort. The cohort was sequenced for TCR beta chains only, and without alpha or paired-chain data the features that could be detected were limited. It was suggested by the authors that the approach could potentially be generalized to other disease states and immunological phenotypes. Presence/absence analyses assumed roughly uniform sequencing depth across donors, an assumption that may not hold. Compared with the approximately 720-donor mean, donors in an Asian-associated ancestry cluster had fewer N-insertions in productive TCRs, according to a later genetic analysis. Across donors, most TCR sequences were observed very rarely, whereas some public TCRs were present in many individuals. Assigning TCR associations to individual alleles was difficult when HLA alleles, especially DR and DQ, strongly co-occurred. A later analysis associated about 18,000 TCR beta sequences with specific HLA alleles at a false discovery rate of 0.05. In a later analysis, HLA-associated TCR beta chains showed more clonal expansion and lower generation probabilities than non-associated chains that were equally common. According to a later analysis, most CMV-associated TCR beta chains appeared to be HLA-restricted, and the HLA associations seemed to be driven largely by CMV exposure. A cluster of highly shared sequence variants was judged likely to represent a technical artifact of the sequencing pipeline. In a later analysis, several top co-occurrence clusters were reported to appear linked to parvovirus B19, influenza, CMV and Epstein-Barr virus. According to a later analysis, TCR association rates differed among HLA loci, with DRB1 alleles showing the most associated TCRs and HLA-C alleles showing the fewest. The earlier analysis of about 600 of the donors excluded approximately 15 rarely observed V segments, including chromosome 9 orphons, because counts were too low. Correlated functional status among segregating V segments might be attributable to linkage disequilibrium, but an unknown experimental factor could not be ruled out. In both the original and validation cohorts, the classifier was reported to diagnose cytomegalovirus status with high specificity and sensitivity. Some IMGT-functional V segments, including TRBV6-2 and TRBV6-3, could not be told apart with the 87-base-pair reads, so those segments were excluded.

The cohort comprised several hundred healthy bone marrow donors. Cohort members were all nominally healthy when sampled, although unrecorded immune exposures were likely present. The donor tested CMV seropositive, placing the donor among the approximately 290 seropositive members of the cohort. Each donor provided a peripheral blood sample, and peripheral blood mononuclear cells were used for TCR beta sequencing. Genomic DNA extraction from the blood cell samples was performed with the Qiagen DNeasy Blood Extraction Kit. The method was the immunoSEQ multiplex PCR assay. A mixture of 60 forward primers for TCR Vbeta segments and 13 reverse primers for TCR Jbeta segments was used in the multiplex PCR. The CDR3 region of rearranged TCR beta genes was amplified from genomic DNA by a multiplex PCR assay. On the Illumina HiSeq System, the amplified TCR beta libraries were sequenced as 87-base-pair reads. In the paper's pipeline: A later analysis tallied approximately 87 million unique TCR beta chains across the 610 or so repertoires, and some 10 million of those chains were shared by two or more donors. Raw reads were error-corrected and collapsed into unique sequences with a nearest-neighbor algorithm that merged closely related sequences to remove PCR and sequencing errors. Alignment of CDR3 sequences to IMGT reference sequences was used to assign V, D and J gene segments. For a sequence to be retained, at least a six-nucleotide match to both a V gene segment and a J gene segment was required. A rearrangement counted as productive if the CDR3 had no stop codons and remained in frame with V and J, and every other rearrangement counted as non-productive. Following IMGT convention, CDR3 was defined as the stretch from the second conserved V-encoded cysteine up to the conserved J-encoded phenylalanine. In an earlier analysis of 587 of the donors, sequences lacking an unambiguous match to a single V gene segment were excluded. An earlier analysis of roughly 590 of the donors called V segments functional above 56.7% productive rearrangements and segregating when the between-donor standard deviation exceeded 5%. To diagnose cytomegalovirus status from the catalog of TCR beta chain sequences, a statistical classification framework was built. In a later analysis, V and J genes were assigned by comparing TCR nucleotide sequences against IMGT/GENE-DB human TR gene sequences. Using the TCRdist pipeline, a later analysis assigned CDR3 sequences along with most-parsimonious VDJ recombination scenarios. A later analysis defined each TCR beta chain by its CDR3 amino acid sequence plus V-gene family, and excluded reads lacking a unique V-gene family. A later analysis removed 450 to 600 highly shared, low-generation-probability nucleotide sequences to deal with suspected cross-contamination and a sequencing artifact. In a later analysis, a clonal expansion index for each public chain was calculated from normalized within-repertoire ranks of inferred template counts. In a later analysis, generation probabilities were computed with a VDJ recombination model fitted to out-of-frame rearrangements, and the resulting probabilities were checked against IGoR. A later analysis scored TCR-TCR, TCR-HLA and TCR-CMV co-occurrence with hypergeometric tests, applying a repertoire-size bias correction to TCR pairs. False discovery rates were estimated in a later analysis by permuting HLA or CMV assignments 20 times. In a later analysis, co-occurring TCRs were grouped using DBSCAN, and TCRdist sequence similarity was added for clustering within HLA-allele-positive subsets. For co-occurrence clustering, repertoires with fewer than 30,000 or more than 120,000 public chains were excluded, along with five or six repertoires with anomalous nucleotide sharing. In its TCRdb copy, this immuneACCESS table keeps in-frame sequences only and misses some clones. Where compared with another copy, unresolved V genes explain less than half of these, and the others have no known cause. V and J calls and clone size are given by that table; D and trimming were obtained from the DNA. The sample table holds approximately 120,000 clones, of which roughly 76% were seen once. The ten largest clones take up about 8% of the sample.

There are 15 amino acids in the CDR3, from cysteine to phenylalanine inclusive. The only DNA kept is the CDR3, 45 bases in frame from the first base. Sequences SGDLS (CDR1) and YYNGEE (CDR2) are obtained from the germline V gene. V lost 0 bases and J lost 2 bases; the stretch between them is 10 bases long. The origin of this receptor is a woman aged 50 to 60 in good health and CMV-seropositive. The chain links TRBV9 with TRBJ2-3, and the D gene may be TRBD1, 5 bases matching. Material for sequencing was PBMCs. In nucleotide form, the sequence is TGTGCCAGCAGCGTAGGGGGCAGAACCACAGATACGCAGTATTTT. Its coded protein is CASSVGGRTTDTQYF.